This TCR beta chain was identified in a study of shared clonotypes between healthy human individuals. Turning to the study itself: Per-donor plates numbered three CD4 naive, three CD4 memory, two CD8 naive and one CD8 memory.

On this clone: The antigen remains undetermined.

HIV-negative, healthy adults without recent acute infections or vaccinations were the donors. Study findings and constraints: An anticipated effect of sequencing depth on clonotype sharing among donors was recognized.

In the sorted-subset replicate PCRs, 200 ng DNA, tens of thousands of T cell genomes, was used. Clones were sequenced by immunoSEQ multiplex PCR, and TCRdb holds only the in-frame ones, with some missing. The sample lists over a million clones, roughly 98.5% occurring once. Sequencing was carried out using naive CD4+ T cells sorted from blood. Regarding subset: CD45RA+ positively selected. The TCR was taken from a man aged 25-45 years in good health.

For the CDR3, the DNA is TGTGCCAGCAGCTTAAGGCCCGGTGGTGGCCAAGAGACCCAGTACTTC. Translation: CASSLRPGGGQETQYF. The chain recombines TRBV7-9 with TRBJ2-5; D is unclear. CDR3 length equals 16 residues. Germline CDR1 SEHNR, CDR2 FQNEAQ (reference sequence). V gave up 2 bases and J gave up 1 base, with 14 bases separating them.